Listed here are 4 T cell receptor beta chains from one sample, sequenced in a study of blood T cell repertoires in COVID-19. Profiling relied on immunoSEQ multiplex PCR, and the TCRdb table lists in-frame clones only, not all of them. The table has more than 40,000 clones, more than 70% seen once. The source material was peripheral blood. The receptors stem from a man in his forties or fifties with active COVID-19.

This chain joins TRBV18 and TRBJ2-2, with TRBD1 identical over 8 bases. J lost 4 bases, V lost 2 bases, and 6 bases had no gene match. The germline gives CDR1 KGHSH, CDR2 LQKENI. The CDR3 spans 16 residues. The CDR3 loop is CASSPAAGGPTGELFF. CDR3 DNA: TGTGCCAGCTCACCAGCGGCAGGGGGCCCCACCGGGGAGCTGTTTTTT.

The rearrangement joins TRBV5-5 to TRBJ2-3, with TRBD1 as a possible D gene (6 bases). V was cut by 4 bases and J by 3 bases, with 18 bases left in between. The CDR3 sequence is 16 residues long. Germline CDR1 SGHKS, CDR2 YYEKEE (reference sequence). The CDR3 nucleotides read TGTGCCAGCAGCCGAGATGGACAGCGACTGACAGATACGCAGTATTTT. Residues: CASSRDGQRLTDTQYF.

The chain uses TRBV6-4 and TRBJ1-1; 7 bases are a match to TRBD1. CDR1 MRHNA and CDR2 SNTAGT come from the germline V gene. The CDR3 runs to 15 residues. The V gene end was trimmed by 3 bases and the J gene end by 0 bases; junction bases not matched to a gene: 4. Written as DNA, the CDR3 is TGTGCCAGCAGTGATAGGGACAGCATGAACACTGAAGCTTTCTTT. Translating gives CASSDRDSMNTEAFF.

The chain joins TRBV7-2 to TRBJ1-2; TRBD1 matches at 10 bases. The CDR3 extends over 21 amino acids. With 0 bases clipped from V and 4 bases from J, the junction kept 20 bases outside the gene matches. Germline-derived CDR1 and CDR2 are SGHTA and FQGNSA. The CDR3 coding sequence is TGTGCCAGCAGCTTAGCTGGGCGGCCCGTATTCCGGAGGACAGGGGGCTATGGCTACACCTTC. This encodes CASSLAGRPVFRRTGGYGYTF.